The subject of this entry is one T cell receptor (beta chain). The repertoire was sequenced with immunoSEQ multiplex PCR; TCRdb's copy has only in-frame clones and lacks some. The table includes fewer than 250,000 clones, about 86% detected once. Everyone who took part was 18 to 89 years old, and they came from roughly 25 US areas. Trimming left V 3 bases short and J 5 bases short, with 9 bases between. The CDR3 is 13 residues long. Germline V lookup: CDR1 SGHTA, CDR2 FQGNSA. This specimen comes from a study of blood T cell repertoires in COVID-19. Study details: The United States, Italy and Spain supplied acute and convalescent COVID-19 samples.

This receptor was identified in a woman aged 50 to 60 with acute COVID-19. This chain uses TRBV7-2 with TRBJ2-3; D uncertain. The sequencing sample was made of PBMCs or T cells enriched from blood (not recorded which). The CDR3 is CASSFVRGDTQYF. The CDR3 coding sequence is TGTGCCAGCAGCTTTGTCCGCGGAGATACGCAGTATTTT.